This T cell receptor beta chain derives from a study of T cells in women clearing cervical HPV infection. Sequencing was performed with immunoSEQ multiplex PCR; in TCRdb, only in-frame clones are kept and a portion is missing. This sample's table reports about 36,000 clones. Sequencing input: blood buffy coat. The receptor was isolated from a woman between 18 and 69 years old with a cervical HPV16 infection that either progressed to CIN3+ or cleared (not recorded which).

The CDR3 protein is CASSLVAGTIYEQYF. The sequenced part of the CDR3 DNA is TGTGCCAGCAGCTTGGTTGCGGGGACTATCTACGAG. This chain joins TRBV5-6 and TRBJ2-7; 7 bases are a match to TRBD2. The read falls 3 residues short of the CDR3 end, and the missing part is taken from the germline J gene. The V segment lost 0 bases and the J segment 3 bases; nucleotides outside the gene matches: 6. Germline assignment: CDR1 SGHDT and CDR2 YYEEEE. CDR3 length: 15 residues. Full variable domain (remainder filled in from reference TRBV5-6 and TRBJ2-7): DAGVTQSPTHLIKTRGQQVTLRCSPKSGHDTVSWYQQALGQGPQFIFQYYEEEERQRGNFPDRFSGHQFPNYSSELNVNALLLGDSALYLCASSLVAGTIYEQYFGPGTRLTVT.